Sequencing of this T cell receptor beta chain was carried out in a study of CD4+ T cells in melanoma. Study-level results: CD8+ T cell, macrophage and B cell function reportedly correlated with neoantigen-specific CD4+ T cells.

Of note for this clone: Its specificity is not known.

Germline loops: CDR1 LNHDA, CDR2 SQIVND (reference sequence). This CDR3 has 16 amino acids. V was pared by 2 bases and J by 6 bases, with 11 bases of the junction left unmatched. The protocol was immunoSEQ multiplex PCR, while the TCRdb copy is restricted to in-frame clones and leaves out a portion. The data show about 140,000 clones, with nearly 95% seen just once and more than 1.5% held by the top ten. The TCR sequence derives from a human donor with melanoma. The V gene is TRBV19, the J gene TRBJ2-7, with 9 positions matching TRBD1. In nucleotides, the CDR3 is TGTGCCAGTAGTATATCTGTGCGGGACAGGGTTTCCGAGCAGTACTTC. Encoded protein: CASSISVRDRVSEQYF.